This entry lists 8 T cell receptor beta chains sequenced from one sample in a study of T-cell reconstitution after alpha-beta-depleted transplantation in children. Unique molecular identifiers were incorporated during preparation of the TCRbeta library. TCRdb reprocessed the PCR reads with MiXCR, giving one entry per CDR3 protein. The profile covers under 450,000 distinct CDR3 sequences, with about an eighth appearing a single time and roughly 4.3% taken by the ten largest. The sample in question was PBMCs, obtained from the stem cell graft. The receptor source for this set is a human donor who donated a stem cell graft to a child with Fanconi anemia.

This sequence joins TRBV6-2 or TRBV6-3 and TRBJ2-7; D is uncertain. Germline V gives CDR1 MNHEY, CDR2 SVGEGT. The CDR3 totals 12 residues. The V end lost 6 bases, the J end lost 4 bases, and 10 bases lay between the germline ends. The CDR3 is CASRDGLYEQYF. The CDR3 coding sequence is TGTGCCAGCAGAGACGGATTGTACGAGCAGTACTTC.

This clonotype appeared many times. The chain joins TRBV20-1 to TRBJ2-1; TRBD2 aligns across 9 bases. With V trimmed by 5 bases and J by 7 bases, 9 bases remained unmatched. CDR3 size: 14 residues. Germline V gene lookup returns CDR1 DFQATT and CDR2 SNEGSKA (reference sequence). The CDR3 DNA is TGCAGTGCTGTAGCGGGGGCCTGGGAGAATGAGCAGTTCTTC. Translating it yields CSAVAGAWENEQFF.

The chain couples TRBV5-1 to TRBJ1-1, with D maybe TRBD1 (5 bases). The V end was cut by 3 bases, the J end by 8 bases, with 23 bases between. The germline gives CDR1 SGHRS, CDR2 YFSETQ. The CDR3 consists of 16 residues. CDR3 DNA sequence: TGCGCCAGCAGCTGGGGGGGTAGAGGCCGGGACCAAGAAGCTTTCTTT. Its translation: CASSWGGRGRDQEAFF.

This clonotype has ten or more counts. The chain combines TRBV18 with TRBJ2-2; D is ambiguous. CDR3 size: 14 residues. The V end was cut by 4 bases, the J end by 4 bases, with 10 bases between. CDR1 is KGHSH and CDR2 is LQKENI in the germline V gene. The CDR3 nucleotides read TGTGCCAGCTCACAGGATAAGAGCACCGGGGAGCTGTTTTTT. Translating it yields CASSQDKSTGELFF.

This clonotype has more than one count but fewer than ten. The chain combines TRBV7-3 with TRBJ1-1; D remains unclear. This CDR3 is built from 13 residues. Germline CDR1 and CDR2: SGHTA and FQGTGA. V lost 5 bases, J lost 2 bases, and 9 bases lay in between. In DNA form, the CDR3 reads TGTGCCAGCAGCGCCAATCTTAACACTGAAGCTTTCTTT. Residues: CASSANLNTEAFF.

This clonotype was counted a few times. This chain joins TRBV20-1 and TRBJ2-1, with a tentative D call TRBD1 (6 bases). The CDR3 contains 15 residues. From germline, CDR1 is DFQATT and CDR2 SNEGSKA (reference sequence). The germline V and J ends were trimmed by 3 bases and 0 bases, with 12 bases remaining between them. Written as DNA, the CDR3 is TGCAGTGCTAGGGGCCAGGGGAGCTCCTACAATGAGCAGTTCTTC. Amino acids: CSARGQGSSYNEQFF.

The chain combines TRBV29-1 with TRBJ1-2; D is undetermined. Trimming pared 7 bases from V and 0 bases from J, leaving 18 bases between. The CDR3 has 15 amino acids. From germline, CDR1 is SQVTM and CDR2 ANQGSEA. CDR3 coding DNA: TGCAGCGGATTCCTGGACGATTTAGCTAACTATGGCTACACCTTC. The encoded protein is CSGFLDDLANYGYTF.

Only a few counts were recorded for this clonotype. V and J are TRBV7-8 and TRBJ2-3; D remains unclear. Germline assignment: CDR1 SGHVS and CDR2 FQNEAQ. The length of the CDR3 is 14 residues. Deletions cut 5 bases from V and 2 bases from J, with 11 bases between. The CDR3 nucleotides are TGTGCCAGCAGCCCAATTAAGTACACAGATACGCAGTATTTT. Translation: CASSPIKYTDTQYF. The whole variable domain, filled in from reference TRBV7-8 and TRBJ2-3, reads GAGVSQSPRYKVAKRGQDVALRCDPISGHVSLFWYQQALGQGPEFLTYFQNEAQLDKSGLPSDRFFAERPEGSVSTLKIQRTQQEDSAVYLCASSPIKYTDTQYFGPGTRLTVL.